These T cell receptor beta chains were read from a single sample in a study of T cells in Graves' hyperthyroidism and ophthalmopathy. TCRdb fed the multiplex PCR reads into MiXCR, producing one record per CDR3 protein. The data hold around 350,000 distinct CDR3 sequences, with 15% to 20% observed a single time. The specimen was blood. The receptors come from a woman in her late teens or twenties with Graves' hyperthyroidism. CDR3s include the opening cysteine and the closing phenylalanine or tryptophan. A D gene is named only where the DNA matches it firmly. Clone size, where shown, is once, few, many, or a class for clones that have expanded.

size	length	D	J	V	DNA	CDR3
many	14	.	TRBJ2-5	TRBV5-1	TGCGCCAGCAGCTCCGGGGCGGCTAAAGAGACCCAGTACTTC	CASSSGAAKETQYF
many	13	.	TRBJ1-3	TRBV12-3/TRBV12-4	TGTGCCAGCAGAGTGGGAATGGGAAACACCATATATTTT	CASRVGMGNTIYF
many	15	TRBD2	TRBJ2-7	TRBV6-1	TGTGCCAGCAGTGAAGCTCGGCTAGCGGGGTACGAGCAGTACTTC	CASSEARLAGYEQYF
many	15	TRBD1	TRBJ1-2	TRBV7-9	TGTGCCAGCAGCTTAGCTCTACAGGGGGCCTGGGGCTACACCTTC	CASSLALQGAWGYTF
many	14	.	TRBJ2-7	TRBV6-5	TGTGCCAGCAGTTCCCTGGGGGGCCTGAACGAGCAGTACTTC	CASSSLGGLNEQYF
many	15	TRBD1	TRBJ1-2	TRBV14	TGTGCCAGCAGCCACCGGGACAGTGGTAACTATGGCTACACCTTC	CASSHRDSGNYGYTF
many	17	.	TRBJ1-1	TRBV12-3/TRBV12-4	TGTGCCAGCAGTTTATTTGGGGGCGTCCAACCGAACACTGAAGCTTTCTTT	CASSLFGGVQPNTEAFF
many	15	.	TRBJ1-2	TRBV12-3/TRBV12-4	TGTGCCAGCAGTTTACCAGGGTTAAACCTATATGGCTACACCTTC	CASSLPGLNLYGYTF
few	11	.	TRBJ1-1	TRBV3-1	TGTGCCAGCAGCCCCGGGAGGGAAGCTTTCTTT	CASSPGREAFF
many	11	.	TRBJ2-7	TRBV29-1	TGCAGCGTTGCAGCGAGATACGAGCAGTACTTC	CSVAARYEQYF
many	15	TRBD1	TRBJ2-5	TRBV10-3	TGTGCCATCAGTCCCGGGACAGGGATTGTGAAGACCCAGTACTTC	CAISPGTGIVKTQYF
many	14	.	TRBJ2-7	TRBV6-5	TGTGCCAGCACCCGCACACATAGCTCCTACGAGCAGTACTTC	CASTRTHSSYEQYF
many	14	.	TRBJ2-7	TRBV12-3/TRBV12-4	TGTGCCAGCAGTTGGGAGGAATTCCACTCCGAGCAGTACTTC	CASSWEEFHSEQYF
many	14	TRBD1	TRBJ1-1	TRBV19	TGTGCCAGTAGTGAGGACAGGTTGAACACTGAAGCTTTCTTT	CASSEDRLNTEAFF
many	14	.	TRBJ2-5	TRBV6-1	TGTGCCAGCCTTCTTAGTTCCGACGGAGGGCCCCAGTACTTC	CASLLSSDGGPQYF
.	14	.	TRBJ2-2	TRBV12-3/TRBV12-4	TGTGCCAGCAGAGGAAGCGGGCTGACCGGGGAGCTGTTTTTT	CASRGSGLTGELFF
many	15	.	TRBJ1-5	TRBV28	TGTGCCAGCAGTTCATTGGGGCAGCTCAATCAGCCCCAGCATTTT	CASSSLGQLNQPQHF
many	14	.	TRBJ1-1	TRBV27	TGTGCCAGCAGTTTAAGTATGACGGGAGTCATGGCTTTCTTT	CASSLSMTGVMAFF
few	16	TRBD2	TRBJ2-7	TRBV11-1	TGTGCCAGCAGCTTAGCGGGCGGGAGATCCAAAGGCGAGCAGTACTTC	CASSLAGGRSKGEQYF
many	13	.	TRBJ1-5	TRBV2	TGTGCCACCAAGAGGGACACCAATCAGCCCCAGCATTTT	CATKRDTNQPQHF
.	13	.	TRBJ2-7	TRBV30	TGTGCCTGGGATTATGGATATGGCTACGAGCAGTACTTC	CAWDYGYGYEQYF
medium-sized	14	.	TRBJ2-7	TRBV6-1	TGTGCCAGCAGTGGGGGGGCAGGGAGCGACGAGCAGTACTTC	CASSGGAGSDEQYF
many	11	.	TRBJ2-7	TRBV4-2	TGTGCCAGCACCTCCAGCGGGGAGCAGTACTTC	CASTSSGEQYF
many	14	.	TRBJ2-5	TRBV4-2	TGTGCCAGCAGCCAAGAACGGGGGGCAGAGACCCAGTACTTC	CASSQERGAETQYF
many	17	.	TRBJ2-5	TRBV28	TGTGCCAGCAGTTTCGCCGTGCAGGGAATTGTCCAAGAGACCCAGTACTTC	CASSFAVQGIVQETQYF
.	13	.	TRBJ1-2	TRBV6-5	TGTGCCAGCAGTTATAGTGAGAATTCTGGCTACACCTTC	CASSYSENSGYTF
few	15	.	TRBJ2-6	TRBV30	TGTGCCTGGAGAGTCGAGGGGACAAGGGCCAACGTCCTGACTTTC	CAWRVEGTRANVLTF
.	14	.	TRBJ1-5	TRBV6-1	TGTGCCAGCCCGAAGGTTGGTAGCAATCAGCCCCAGCATTTT	CASPKVGSNQPQHF
many	13	.	TRBJ1-1	TRBV29-1	TGCAGCGTTAGTGTAAAGGCGGACACTGAAGCTTTCTTT	CSVSVKADTEAFF
many	14	.	TRBJ1-5	TRBV24-1	TGTGCCACCAGTGATGACCGGGGGTGGCAGCCCCAGCATTTT	CATSDDRGWQPQHF
.	16	.	TRBJ1-2	TRBV11-2	TGTGCCAGCAGCTTAGTAAAAGCCCGGGGTTTTTCTGGCTACACCTTC	CASSLVKARGFSGYTF
many	14	TRBD1	TRBJ1-1	TRBV12-3/TRBV12-4	TGTGCCAGCCGAGGAACAGGGGAGATTACTGAAGCTTTCTTT	CASRGTGEITEAFF